This T cell receptor (beta chain) originates from a study of blood T cells in healthy people across ages. The V segment lost 4 bases and the J segment 1 base; nucleotides outside the gene matches: 7. The CDR3 contains 16 residues. Germline values: CDR1 MNHNS, CDR2 SASEGT. The authors ran a second PCR of about 6 to 11 cycles using a sample-barcoded 5' primer and a J-beta primer mix. Tags on each cDNA molecule came from a template-switch adaptor with 12 random nucleotides. TCRdb independently ran MiXCR on the 5' RACE reads; one entry per CDR3 protein. The sample carries about 840,000 distinct CDR3 sequences, approximately 32% recorded once. These data were also filed under a second study, of T cells of mothers and their children.

The V gene is TRBV6-1, the J gene TRBJ2-5, with 9 bases identical to TRBD2. This TCR was recovered from a woman aged 40 to 55 in good health. The source material was blood. CDR3 sequence: CASSVLGRGGQETQYF. The CDR3 nucleotides are TGTGCCAGCAGTGTTCTCGGGCGGGGGGGCCAAGAGACCCAGTACTTC.